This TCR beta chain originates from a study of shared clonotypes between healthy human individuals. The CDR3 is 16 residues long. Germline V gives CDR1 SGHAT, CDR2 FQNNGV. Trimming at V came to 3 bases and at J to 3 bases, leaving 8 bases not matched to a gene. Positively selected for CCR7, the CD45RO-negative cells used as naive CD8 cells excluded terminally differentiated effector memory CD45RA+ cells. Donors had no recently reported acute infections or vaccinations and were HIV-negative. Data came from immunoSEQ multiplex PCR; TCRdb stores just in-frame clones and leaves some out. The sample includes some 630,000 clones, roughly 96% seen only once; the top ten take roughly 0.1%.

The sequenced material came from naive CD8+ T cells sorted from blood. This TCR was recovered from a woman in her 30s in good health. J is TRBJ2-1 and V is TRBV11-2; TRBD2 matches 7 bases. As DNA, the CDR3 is TGTGCCAGCAGCTTTAGGGCTAGCGGAAACTACAATGAGCAGTTCTTC. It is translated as CASSFRASGNYNEQFF. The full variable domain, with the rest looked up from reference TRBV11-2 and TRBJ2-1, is EAGVAQSPRYKIIEKRQSVAFWCNPISGHATLYWYQQILGQGPKLLIQFQNNGVVDDSQLPKDRFSAERLKGVDSTLKIQPAKLEDSAVYLCASSFRASGNYNEQFFGPGTRLTVL.